This TCR beta chain derives from a study of CXCR3-negative and CXCR3-positive naive CD8 T cells. Whole-study context: The study obtained 130 million to 150 million TRB reads, about 1.5 +/- 0.3 million per library.

UMI-tagged TRB cDNA libraries were built via 5' RACE. TCRdb re-called the 5' RACE reads and gives one entry per CDR3 protein, without DNA. The sample is made up of under 85,000 distinct CDR3 sequences, and the top ten hold about 1.6% of it. Germline CDR1 PRHDT, CDR2 FYEKMQ (reference sequence). This CDR3 has 13 amino acids. A remark on this clonotype: Its antigen remains unknown.

The CD45RO-CCR7+CD27+CD95- phenotype denoted naive CD8+ T cells. Study observations and caveats: Memory CD8+ cells showed much lower diversity, while both naive subsets were comparably high. TRB CDR3 hydrophobicity was greater in CXCR3-positive naive cells than in CXCR3-negative naive cells.

Sequencing input: naive CXCR3- CD8+ T cells from blood. The sample's subset: CD45RO-CCR7+CD27+CD95- naive CD8+ T cells lacking CXCR3 (TNR3-). This chain uses TRBV13 with TRBJ1-1. The sequence was collected from a human donor in good health. Some clones in this sample may be carry-over from other donors' samples. CDR3 in amino acids: CASSLALNTEAFF.